Listed below are T cell receptor beta chains from one sample, sequenced in a study of cytomegalovirus exposure and HLA in healthy donors. Generated by immunoSEQ multiplex PCR, the TCRdb table keeps only in-frame clones and is missing some. Found here are 110,000 to 150,000 clones, around 9.6% of them singletons; the top ten hold about 2%. Material for sequencing was PBMCs. These receptors were collected from a male donor in good health and CMV-seronegative. Both conserved end residues are part of each CDR3. The D gene is left open where the match is weak. Some rows have no size entry. The others give once, few or many, or a class for an expanded clone.

V gene	D gene	clone size	J gene	CDR3 DNA	CDR3 protein
TRBV27	TRBD1	.	TRBJ1-5	TGTGCCAGCAGTTCCCAGACAGGGAACAATCAGCCCCAGCATTTT	CASSSQTGNNQPQHF
TRBV4-3	TRBD2	.	TRBJ2-3	TGCGCCAGCAGCCCACTGGTGGGGGGGGGAACAGATACGCAGTATTTT	CASSPLVGGGTDTQYF
TRBV7-8	TRBD2	few	TRBJ2-2	TGTGCCAGCAGCTTAGGGCTAGCGGGAGGGCCCGACGGGGAGCTGTTTTTT	CASSLGLAGGPDGELFF
TRBV5-1	TRBD2	.	TRBJ2-2	TGCGCCAGCAGCTGGACTAGCGGCCTACCTAACACCGGGGAGCTGTTTTTT	CASSWTSGLPNTGELFF
TRBV28	.	.	TRBJ2-7	TGTGCCAGCAGTTACCCGCGGTACGAGCAGTACTTC	CASSYPRYEQYF
TRBV5-1	TRBD1	once	TRBJ2-1	TGCGCCAGCAGCTTGGTGACGGACAGGGCCTACAATGAGCAGTTCTTC	CASSLVTDRAYNEQFF
TRBV19	TRBD1	.	TRBJ1-2	TGTGCCAGTTTTGGACAGGTCTGGTTTGCCTATGGCTACACCTTC	CASFGQVWFAYGYTF
TRBV4-3	TRBD1	few	TRBJ1-3	TGCGCCAGCAGCCAGGACCAGGGGGAGGGAAACACCATATATTTT	CASSQDQGEGNTIYF
TRBV19	TRBD2	.	TRBJ2-3	TGTGCCAGTAGTGTAGCGGGAGGGAGTACAGATACGCAGTATTTT	CASSVAGGSTDTQYF
TRBV29-1	TRBD1	.	TRBJ2-3	TGCAGCGTTCAGGAGAGGGGACAGGGAGGGGTCAGGTCGGCAGATACGCAGTATTTT	CSVQERGQGGVRSADTQYF
TRBV6-5	.	.	TRBJ2-5	TGTGCCAGCAGGCCTAGCTCCCAAGAGACCCCGTACTTC	CASRPSSQETPYF
TRBV28	TRBD1	few	TRBJ1-2	TGTGCCAGCAGAACGCCAACTAGGACAGGGAGCTATGGCTACACCTTC	CASRTPTRTGSYGYTF
TRBV4-3	TRBD2	.	TRBJ2-3	TGCGCCAGCAGCCAAGAAGCGCTAGCGGGTCTCGTGGATACGCAGTATTTT	CASSQEALAGLVDTQYF
TRBV7-2	.	few	TRBJ1-2	TGTGCCAGCAGTCCCCAAAAAGGGGCAGCAAGCGGCTACACCTTC	CASSPQKGAASGYTF
TRBV19	TRBD1	.	TRBJ1-2	TGTGCCAGTAGTGAGACAGGGGACCCTGCTAACTATGGCTACACCTTC	CASSETGDPANYGYTF
TRBV7-2	.	.	TRBJ1-5	TGTGCCAGCAGCTTAAGATCAGGGGCCGACTATAGCAATCAGCCCCAGCATTTT	CASSLRSGADYSNQPQHF
TRBV5-6	.	few	TRBJ1-4	TGTGCCAGCAGCCCCATAGGACAGCCGAATGAAAAACTGTTTTTT	CASSPIGQPNEKLFF
TRBV5-4	.	few	TRBJ2-7	TGTGCCAGCAGCGGAGGAGCGGCCTACGAGCAGTACTTC	CASSGGAAYEQYF
TRBV15	TRBD2	few	TRBJ2-1	TGTGCCACCAGCAGAGATCAACGGGAGGGCCGCGAGCAGTTCTTC	CATSRDQREGREQFF
TRBV11-1	.	few	TRBJ2-7	TGTGCCAGCAGCTTAGCGCGGTACGAGCAGTACTTC	CASSLARYEQYF
TRBV28	TRBD2	.	TRBJ2-5	TGTGCCAGCAGTTTAGAGACTAGCGGGGGGGCACGGGAGACCCAGTACTTC	CASSLETSGGARETQYF
TRBV7-2	.	few	TRBJ2-6	TGTGCCAGCAGTTATGACAGACCTGGGGCCAACGTCCTGACTTTC	CASSYDRPGANVLTF
TRBV27	.	few	TRBJ2-7	TGTGCCAGCAGTAAACTAGCAGCGGGCCTCGAGCAGTACTTC	CASSKLAAGLEQYF
TRBV4-2	.	few	TRBJ1-2	TGTGCCAGCAGCAAAAGTACAGGGATTCGCGATGGCTACACCTTC	CASSKSTGIRDGYTF
TRBV4-3	TRBD2	few	TRBJ2-3	TGCGCCAGCAGCCAAGGGACTAGCGGGAGGGCCTCCACAGATACGCAGTATTTT	CASSQGTSGRASTDTQYF
TRBV5-1	TRBD2	few	TRBJ2-1	TGCGCCAGCAGCTTGTTAGCGGGGGGGCCGATCCCCCCCAATGAGCAGTTCTTC	CASSLLAGGPIPPNEQFF
TRBV2	TRBD1	few	TRBJ1-5	TGTGCCAGCAGTGAACGACAGGGGACCTATAGCAATCAGCCCCAGCATTTT	CASSERQGTYSNQPQHF
TRBV23-1	.	few	TRBJ1-6	TGCGCCAGCAGTCAACCCAGAGGATCCAGCTCCTATAATTCACCCCTCCACTTT	CASSQPRGSSSYNSPLHF
TRBV6-5	.	few	TRBJ1-6	TGTGCCAGCTCCCCGTCCAGCTCCTATAATTCACCCCTCCACTTT	CASSPSSSYNSPLHF
TRBV19	TRBD1	few	TRBJ2-1	TGTGCCATTCCCGACAGGGACTCCTACAATGAGCAGTTCTTC	CAIPDRDSYNEQFF
TRBV5-6	TRBD2	few	TRBJ2-3	TGTGCCAGCAGCTTGACTAGCGGGAGTCTAACAGATACGCAGTATTTT	CASSLTSGSLTDTQYF
TRBV13	.	.	TRBJ1-4	TGTGCTTCGGCCCCGGACAGACGCAATGAAAAACTGTTTTTT	CASAPDRRNEKLFF
TRBV7-9	.	few	TRBJ1-1	TGTGCCAGCAGCTTAGTCCGTGTCAGCGTGAACACTGAAGCTTTCTTT	CASSLVRVSVNTEAFF
TRBV15	TRBD1	.	TRBJ1-2	TGTGCCACCAGCGGAAGACAGGGGGCTTCGAGTGGCTACACCTTC	CATSGRQGASSGYTF
TRBV6-6	.	.	TRBJ2-5	TGTGCCAGCAGTTACTCGCGGGGCAAGGAGACCCAGTACTTC	CASSYSRGKETQYF
TRBV5-6	TRBD1	.	TRBJ2-7	TGTGCCAGCAGCGCATACCTACAGGGGGCCCTCTCCTACGAGCAGTACTTC	CASSAYLQGALSYEQYF
TRBV10-3	.	few	TRBJ1-1	TGTGCCATCAGAGGTGGGGGACTCGGGAACACTGAAGCTTTCTTT	CAIRGGGLGNTEAFF
TRBV9	.	.	TRBJ2-7	TGTGCCAGCAGCGTATGGGGGGATGGGAGTTTATACGAGCAGTACTTC	CASSVWGDGSLYEQYF
TRBV5-4	.	few	TRBJ2-7	TGTGCCAGCAGCTTGGAAGTCGCGTACGAGCAGTACTTC	CASSLEVAYEQYF
TRBV9	.	few	TRBJ1-1	TGTGCCAGCAGCGTAGGCACTATGAACACTGAAGCTTTCTTT	CASSVGTMNTEAFF
TRBV19	.	.	TRBJ1-5	TGTGCCAGTAGTTCCTTTGCGGGACGGCCCCAGCATTTT	CASSSFAGRPQHF
TRBV25-1	TRBD2	few	TRBJ2-7	TGTGCCAGCGCGGCCCCGGGCGGGAGGGCTGGCGAGCAGTACTTC	CASAAPGGRAGEQYF
TRBV5-1	TRBD1	.	TRBJ2-7	TGCGCCAGCAGCTCCCCCGGGACAGGGGCCTACGAGCAGTACTTC	CASSSPGTGAYEQYF
TRBV2	.	few	TRBJ2-5	TGTGCCAGCAGTGAATATGGCGGGGTATTGCCCCAGTACTTC	CASSEYGGVLPQYF
TRBV7-3	TRBD1	.	TRBJ1-1	TGTGCCAGCGGACAGGCCATGAACACTGAAGCTTTCTTT	CASGQAMNTEAFF